The 26 T cell receptor beta chains presented below share a single source sample, sequenced in a study of blood T cells in healthy people across ages. Combining a sample-barcoded 5' primer with a J-beta primer mix, a second PCR ran for roughly 6 to 11 cycles. One entry per CDR3 protein results from TCRdb running MiXCR on the 5' RACE reads. Here the sample spans 1.8 million or so distinct CDR3 sequences, more than 35% being singletons. The sequencing sample was made of blood. The source of these receptors is a human donor in good health.

J is TRBJ1-5 and V is TRBV6-2 or TRBV6-3, with TRBD1 as a possible D gene (5 bases). This CDR3 has 12 residues. Germline loops: CDR1 MNHEY, CDR2 SVGEGT. V gave up 8 bases and J gave up 7 bases, with 12 bases separating them. CDR3 coding DNA: TGTGCCAGCCGGGACCCCCCACAGCCCCAGCATTTT. Translating gives CASRDPPQPQHF.

The chain employs TRBV28 and TRBJ1-6, with 8 bases lining up with TRBD1. V was clipped by 2 bases and J by 6 bases; unmatched bases: 9. This CDR3 comprises 17 residues. The germline CDR1 and CDR2 sequences are MDHEN and SYDVKM. As DNA, the CDR3 is TGTGCCAGCAGTTTACGCGCAGGGGGCTTGATTAATTCACCCCTCCACTTT. Translating it yields CASSLRAGGLINSPLHF.

In this sample, this clonotype turned up many times. The V gene is TRBV6-5, the J gene TRBJ2-7; no definite D call. Trimming pared 2 bases from V and 3 bases from J, leaving 5 bases between. The CDR3 runs to 12 residues. Germline V CDR1 and CDR2: MNHEY, SVGAGI. CDR3 sequence: CASSYADYEQYF. CDR3 DNA sequence: TGTGCCAGCAGTTACGCAGACTACGAGCAGTACTTC.

This clonotype is a singleton in its sample. The rearrangement links TRBV3-1 to TRBJ1-4; D is undetermined. The CDR3 totals 13 residues. V lost 3 bases, J lost 11 bases, and 13 bases lay in between. Germline assignment: CDR1 LGHDT and CDR2 YNNKEL (reference sequence). CDR3 sequence reads: CASSQGGYRKLFF. The DNA of the CDR3 is TGTGCCAGCAGCCAGGGAGGTTACCGTAAACTGTTTTTT.

As regards this clonotype: Being one base from a much bigger clone, this may be a read error. The V gene is TRBV11-1, the J gene TRBJ1-2; no definite D call. CDR3 length equals 15 residues. The V end lost 5 bases, the J end lost 0 bases, and 13 bases lay between the germline ends. The V gene's germline CDR1 is SGHAT and CDR2 FQDESV (reference sequence). The CDR3 bases are TGTGCCAGCAGCCTAGAGTCCTCAACTAACTATGGCTACACCTTC. Protein: CASSLESSTNYGYTF.

The chain employs TRBV6-2 or TRBV6-3 and TRBJ1-1; a possible D gene is TRBD1 (6 bases). The CDR3 covers 14 residues. CDR1 is MNHEY, CDR2 SVGEGT, per germline. Trimming cost V 4 bases and J 8 bases, with 17 bases left between them. The CDR3 loop is CASSWVRGSSEAFF. The DNA for the CDR3 is TGTGCCAGCAGTTGGGTCAGGGGCTCCTCCGAAGCTTTCTTT.

This rearrangement joins TRBV29-1 to TRBJ2-3, with D tentatively TRBD1 (5 bases). The CDR3 covers 13 residues. Trimming took 1 base from V and 6 from J, leaving 11 bases between them. Germline values: CDR1 SQVTM, CDR2 ANQGSEA. CDR3 protein: CSVEAPPGDTQYF. CDR3 DNA sequence: TGCAGCGTTGAAGCCCCCCCAGGGGATACGCAGTATTTT.

This clonotype was seen more than once but under ten times. The V call is TRBV7-2, the J call TRBJ1-1, with a tentative D call TRBD1 (6 bases). Trimming removed 2 bases from V and 4 bases from J, with 8 bases in between. CDR1 SGHTA and CDR2 FQGNSA come from the germline V gene. The CDR3 has 13 amino acids. In nucleotides, the CDR3 is TGTGCCAGCAGCTTAAGGGGGGCCACTGAAGCTTTCTTT. It is translated as CASSLRGATEAFF.

The chain uses TRBV6-6 and TRBJ2-4; TRBD2 agrees at 14 bases. Germline CDR1 MNHNY, CDR2 SVGAGI (reference sequence). The CDR3 is 16 residues long. With V trimmed by 0 bases and J by 13 bases, 8 bases remained unmatched. The CDR3 region has the DNA TGTGCCAGCAGTTACTCGGGACTAGCGGGGGCCAATGAGCAGTACTTC. It yields the protein CASSYSGLAGANEQYF.

This clonotype was seen a handful of times. The rearrangement uses TRBV29-1 and TRBJ2-1; TRBD1 or TRBD2 may be the D gene (5 bases each). V gave up 2 bases and J gave up 4 bases, with 24 bases separating them. CDR1 is SQVTM and CDR2 is ANQGSEA in the germline V gene. The CDR3 is made up of 18 amino acids. The CDR3 is CSVEMGPKYFEGYNEQFF. DNA of the CDR3: TGCAGCGTTGAAATGGGACCCAAGTATTTCGAGGGGTACAATGAGCAGTTCTTC.

The gene calls are TRBV5-1 and TRBJ2-7, with 9 bases aligning to TRBD1. The germline V gene encodes CDR1 SGHRS and CDR2 YFSETQ. The length of the CDR3 is 14 residues. V lost 4 bases and J lost 3; bases outside the gene matches: 5. The CDR3 DNA is TGCGCCAGCAGCATACAGGGGGCCAGCTACGAGCAGTACTTC. It encodes CASSIQGASYEQYF.

This clonotype was counted only a few times. The chain employs TRBV18 and TRBJ2-1; either TRBD1 or TRBD2 may supply D (5 bases each). Per the germline V gene, CDR1 is KGHSH and CDR2 is LQKENI. This CDR3 spans 15 amino acids. The germline V and J ends were trimmed by 0 bases and 3 bases, with 9 bases remaining between them. The CDR3 DNA reads TGTGCCAGCTCACCACCGCGAGGGGACTACAATGAGCAGTTCTTC. Its translation: CASSPPRGDYNEQFF.

This clonotype was seen a handful of times. The genes are TRBV5-5 and TRBJ2-1; D is unresolved. This CDR3 spans 15 amino acids. Trimming left V 5 bases short and J 1 base short, with 13 bases between. The germline V gene has CDR1 SGHKS and CDR2 YYEKEE (reference sequence). CDR3 loop: CASRYWGSSYNEQFF. DNA for the CDR3: TGTGCCAGCAGATACTGGGGTTCGTCCTACAATGAGCAGTTCTTC.

The CDR3 sequence is CASWMANYGYTF. CDR3 DNA sequence: TGTGCCAGCTGGATGGCTAACTATGGCTACACCTTC. The rearrangement joins TRBV6-5 to TRBJ1-2; D uncertain. Germline CDR1 reads MNHEY; CDR2 reads SVGAGI. CDR3 length equals 12 residues. V lost 8 bases to trimming and J lost 0 bases, with 7 bases between them.

This rearrangement joins TRBV7-9 to TRBJ2-3; no reliable D call. Deletions cut 7 bases from V and 3 bases from J, with 8 bases between. The V gene's germline CDR1 is SEHNR and CDR2 FQNEAQ (reference sequence). The CDR3 is 12 residues long. Here the CDR3 reads CASNSMTDTQYF. CDR3 in DNA: TGTGCCAGCAATTCTATGACAGATACGCAGTATTTT.

This clonotype was observed a handful of times. CDR3 coding DNA: TGTGCCAGCAGCTTAATTCGGGGGGCGCGCTATGGCTACACCTTC. Amino acids: CASSLIRGARYGYTF. The chain uses TRBV11-2 and TRBJ1-2; D is perhaps TRBD1 (6 bases). The CDR3 has 15 residues. Per germline, CDR1 SGHAT and CDR2 FQNNGV. Trimming stripped 2 bases from V and 4 bases from J, with 14 bases between.

V is TRBV14 and J is TRBJ2-4; D gene uncertain. The CDR3 consists of 14 residues. The V end lost 0 bases, the J end lost 7 bases, and 10 bases lay between the germline ends. Looked up from germline, CDR1 is SGHDN and CDR2 is FVKESK. This chain's CDR3 is CASSQDLGWNIQYF. DNA of the CDR3: TGTGCCAGCAGCCAAGATTTAGGGTGGAACATTCAGTACTTC. The variable domain in full, completed from reference TRBV14 and TRBJ2-4, reads EAGVTQFPSHSVIEKGQTVTLRCDPISGHDNLYWYRRVMGKEIKFLLHFVKESKQDESGMPNNRFLAERTGGTYSTLKVQPAELEDSGVYFCASSQDLGWNIQYFGAGTRLSVL.

The chain combines TRBV7-9 with TRBJ2-7, with D maybe TRBD1 (6 bases). The germline V and J ends were trimmed by 4 bases and 0 bases, with 19 bases remaining between them. Germline V gene sequence: CDR1 SEHNR, CDR2 FQNEAQ (reference sequence). The CDR3 has 17 amino acids. The CDR3 coding sequence is TGTGCCAGCAGCTATAACAGGGAATCTCCCCCCTCCTACGAGCAGTACTTC. This sequence encodes CASSYNRESPPSYEQYF.

The chain carries TRBV28 and TRBJ2-5; 7 bases line up with TRBD1. The CDR3 totals 13 residues. Per the germline V gene, CDR1 is MDHEN and CDR2 is SYDVKM. V lost 7 bases, J lost 5 bases, and 7 bases stayed unmatched. The CDR3 sequence is CASTPTGYETQYF. CDR3 nucleotides: TGTGCCAGCACCCCGACAGGGTACGAGACCCAGTACTTC.

This chain uses TRBV6-2 or TRBV6-3 with TRBJ2-4, with 7 bases matching TRBD1. This CDR3 region has 14 residues. Unmatched junction bases numbered 13, after V lost 4 bases and J lost 13 bases. The germline V gene has CDR1 MNHEY and CDR2 SVGEGT. DNA for the CDR3: TGTGCCAGCAGTTCACCGATGACAGGGCCAAAGCAGTACTTC. The encoded protein is CASSSPMTGPKQYF.

This clonotype was seen ten or more times. A read error may produce the germline difference seen at one junction end. The CDR3 bases are TGTGCCAGCAGCGCCGTGTCCCAGGACAGCAGAGATACGCAGTATTTT. Residues: CASSAVSQDSRDTQYF. The V gene is TRBV5-5, the J gene TRBJ2-3, with TRBD1 as a possible D gene (6 bases). The CDR3 is made up of 16 amino acids. Germline V gene sequence: CDR1 SGHKS, CDR2 YYEKEE (reference sequence).

The chain is built from TRBV7-9 and TRBJ2-3; tentative D call: TRBD2 (5 bases). The ends were cut back, 4 bases at V and 5 bases at J, with 16 bases in the middle. Per the germline V gene, CDR1 is SEHNR and CDR2 is FQNEAQ (reference sequence). CDR3 length equals 15 residues. The CDR3 spells CASSSHSGFGDTQYF. In nucleotides, the CDR3 is TGTGCCAGCAGCTCACATTCGGGGTTTGGAGATACGCAGTATTTT. Using reference TRBV7-9 and TRBJ2-3 for the parts outside the CDR3, the full variable domain is DTGVSQNPRHKITKRGQNVTFRCDPISEHNRLYWYRQTLGQGPEFLTYFQNEAQLEKSRLLSDRFSAERPKGSFSTLEIQRTEQGDSAMYLCASSSHSGFGDTQYFGPGTRLTVL.

In regard to this clonotype: A much larger clone is a single base away; this may be a read error. This chain uses TRBV29-1 with TRBJ2-4, with a possible D match to TRBD1 (5 bases). V lost 4 bases and J lost 16, with 17 bases in between. The CDR3 has 11 amino acids. From germline, CDR1 is SQVTM and CDR2 ANQGSEA. The CDR3 DNA sequence: TGCAGCGTTGTAAGGGGAAGCGAGCACTACTTC. Amino acids: CSVVRGSEHYF. The whole variable domain, filled in from reference TRBV29-1 and TRBJ2-4, reads SAVISQKPSRDICQRGTSLTIQCQVDSQVTMMFWYRQQPGQSLTLIATANQGSEATYESGFVIDKFPISRPNLTFSTLTVSNMSPEDSSIYLCSVVRGSEHYFGAGTRLSVL.

The chain has TRBV2 and TRBJ1-2; 9 bases map to TRBD1. Germline V gives CDR1 SNHLY, CDR2 FYNNEI. The trim removed 9 bases at V and 4 bases at J, leaving 9 bases unmatched. This CDR3 spans 14 amino acids. The CDR3 here is CARLDRGTFYGYTF. CDR3 nucleotide sequence: TGTGCCAGACTAGACAGGGGGACTTTCTATGGCTACACCTTC.

The chain recombines TRBV20-1 with TRBJ2-1; D gene unclear. V was cut by 0 bases and J by 0 bases, with 9 bases left in between. Germline assignment: CDR1 DFQATT and CDR2 SNEGSKA (reference sequence). This CDR3 has 15 residues. The CDR3 DNA reads as TGCAGTGCTAGAGATGGAGTTAGCTCCTACAATGAGCAGTTCTTC. It specifies CSARDGVSSYNEQFF.

The V gene is TRBV6-6, the J gene TRBJ2-4; 7 bases match TRBD1. V lost 6 bases to trimming and J lost 6 bases; unmatched junction nucleotides: 8. The CDR3 length is 14 residues. CDR1 and CDR2 (germline): MNHNY, SVGAGI (reference sequence). The CDR3, as DNA: TGTGCCAGCAGGTCCGGGACAGCCGGAAACATTCAGTACTTC. Translating it yields CASRSGTAGNIQYF.